These 15 T cell receptor beta chains were all obtained from the same sample, sequenced in a study of blood T cells in healthy people across ages. Next came a second PCR, run for about 6 to 11 cycles, which used a sample-barcoded 5' primer along with a J-beta primer mix. One entry per CDR3 protein results from TCRdb running MiXCR on the 5' RACE reads. This sample has more than 1.4 million distinct CDR3 sequences, with roughly 40% found just once. The sequenced sample was blood. Source of these receptors: a young woman in good health.

In this sample, this clonotype turned up once. The chain has TRBV30 and TRBJ2-2; D may match TRBD1 or TRBD2 (5 bases each). V lost 0 bases, J lost 6 bases, and 8 bases lay in between. The CDR3 runs 13 residues. Germline V gene sequence: CDR1 GTSNPN, CDR2 SVGIG (reference sequence). This chain's CDR3 is CAWSVRGAGELFF. As DNA, the CDR3 is TGTGCCTGGAGTGTGAGAGGGGCCGGGGAGCTGTTTTTT. The variable domain in full, completed from reference TRBV30 and TRBJ2-2, reads SQTIHQWPATLVQPVGSPLSLECTVEGTSNPNLYWYRQAAGRGLQLLFYSVGIGQISSEVPQNLSASRPQDRQFILSSKKLLLSDSGFYLCAWSVRGAGELFFGEGSRLTVL.

The DNA for the CDR3 is TGCAGTTTCAATAGCGGGAGGTCCCTTAGCAATGAGCAGTTCTTC. It encodes CSFNSGRSLSNEQFF. V usage is TRBV20-1 and J usage is TRBJ2-1; TRBD2 matches at 10 bases. The CDR3 consists of 15 residues. The germline gives CDR1 DFQATT, CDR2 SNEGSKA (reference sequence). V shed 8 bases, J shed 6 bases, and the junction held 13 bases outside the gene matches.

This sequence joins TRBV11-2 and TRBJ2-5; the D gene is possibly TRBD1 (6 bases). The CDR3 has 18 residues. Trimming pared 1 base from V and 1 base from J, leaving 19 bases between. Germline V lookup: CDR1 SGHAT, CDR2 FQNNGV. The CDR3 DNA reads TGTGCCAGCAGCTTAGCCATTGGACAGTCTGCTCGCCAAGAGACCCAGTACTTC. This translates into CASSLAIGQSARQETQYF.

The rearrangement joins TRBV4-1 to TRBJ2-5; D may correspond to TRBD1 or TRBD2 (6 bases each). Trimming pared 0 bases from V and 5 bases from J, leaving 16 bases between. CDR3 length: 16 residues. Germline V gives CDR1 MGHRA, CDR2 YSYEKL. The CDR3 DNA is TGCGCCAGCAGCCAAGACCTTGGGGGGCCCGGGGAGACCCAGTACTTC. Translating it yields CASSQDLGGPGETQYF.

This chain joins TRBV7-9 and TRBJ2-5; 8 bases fit TRBD1. The CDR3 consists of 15 residues. The germline V gene encodes CDR1 SEHNR and CDR2 FQNEAQ (reference sequence). With 1 base clipped from V and 1 base from J, the junction kept 2 bases outside the gene matches. For the CDR3, the DNA is TGTGCCAGCAGCTTAGGGGACAGGACCCAAGAGACCCAGTACTTC. It translates to CASSLGDRTQETQYF.

The chain couples TRBV3-1 to TRBJ1-5; weak D call: TRBD1 (5 bases). V was cut by 4 bases and J by 7 bases, with 14 bases left in between. The CDR3 loop spans 14 amino acids. CDR1 is LGHDT, CDR2 YNNKEL, per germline (reference sequence). The CDR3 here is CASSLYLGEQPQHF. DNA of the CDR3: TGTGCCAGCAGCCTATACCTGGGGGAACAGCCCCAGCATTTT.

This clonotype was counted a few times. The chain combines TRBV28 with TRBJ2-7; maybe TRBD1 (6 bases). CDR1 MDHEN and CDR2 SYDVKM come from the germline V gene. V was pared by 4 bases and J by 2 bases, with 21 bases between. This CDR3 contains 17 residues. The CDR3 is CASSSPSLTGSTYEQYF. As DNA, the CDR3 is TGTGCCAGCAGTTCCCCCAGCCTGACAGGAAGTACCTACGAGCAGTACTTC. Supplemented by reference TRBV28 and TRBJ2-7, the full variable domain reads DVKVTQSSRYLVKRTGEKVFLECVQDMDHENMFWYRQDPGLGLRLIYFSYDVKMKEKGDIPEGYSVSREKKERFSLILESASTNQTSMYLCASSSPSLTGSTYEQYFGPGTRLTVT.

The rearrangement joins TRBV6-1 to TRBJ2-5; D not certain. V was pared by 2 bases and J by 7 bases, with 11 bases between. Germline values: CDR1 MNHNS, CDR2 SASEGT. The CDR3 spans 13 residues. For the CDR3, the DNA is TGTGCCAGCAGTGAATTCCCCCTGGGGACCCAGTACTTC. This gives the protein CASSEFPLGTQYF.

The J gene is TRBJ2-3, the V gene TRBV7-9, with 7 bases lining up with TRBD2. J gave up 5 bases and V 5 bases, and 16 bases lay outside the gene matches. The CDR3 has 17 residues. Germline-derived CDR1 and CDR2 are SEHNR and FQNEAQ (reference sequence). CDR3 region: CASSPGTQLALRDTQYF. For the CDR3, the DNA is TGTGCCAGCAGCCCGGGAACGCAACTAGCGTTAAGAGATACGCAGTATTTT.

The table lists this clonotype with a few counts. The chain joins TRBV12-3 or TRBV12-4 to TRBJ2-5, with 9 bases aligning to TRBD1. V shed 2 bases, J shed 11 bases, and the junction held 15 bases outside the gene matches. This CDR3 is built from 16 residues. CDR3 residues: CASSLFAGQGGDEQYF. The CDR3 bases are TGTGCCAGCAGTTTATTCGCGGGACAGGGTGGAGATGAGCAGTACTTC.

In this sample, this clonotype turned up once. This chain joins TRBV20-1 and TRBJ1-6; D unclear. The CDR3 extends over 14 amino acids. Germline V CDR1 and CDR2: DFQATT, SNEGSKA (reference sequence). V was shortened by 6 bases and J by 4 bases, with 13 bases between the two germline ends. In DNA form, the CDR3 reads TGCAGTGCGAGAATCATCTCTTATAATTCACCCCTCCACTTT. Residues: CSARIISYNSPLHF.

V usage is TRBV5-1 and J usage is TRBJ2-3; D possibly corresponds to TRBD1 (5 bases). With 3 bases removed from V and 2 bases from J, the gap between germline ends came to 10 bases. Per the germline V gene, CDR1 is SGHRS and CDR2 is YFSETQ. This CDR3 has 14 amino acids. The CDR3 reads CASSYDRPTDTQYF. The CDR3 nucleotides are TGCGCCAGCAGCTACGACAGACCCACAGATACGCAGTATTTT.

In its sample, this clonotype was seen a few times. V and J are TRBV7-2 and TRBJ1-1; D gene uncertain. The CDR3 extends over 15 amino acids. CDR1 and CDR2 from the germline V gene are SGHTA and FQGNSA. V gave up 1 base and J gave up 3 bases, with 12 bases separating them. The DNA for the CDR3 is TGTGCCAGCAGCTTAGTAAGGATAATCCACACTGAAGCTTTCTTT. Its protein product is CASSLVRIIHTEAFF.

The V and J genes are TRBV7-8 and TRBJ2-5; 11 bases map to TRBD2. J was trimmed by 5 bases and V by 5 bases; bases with no gene match: 4. CDR3 length: 14 amino acids. CDR1 and CDR2 (germline): SGHVS, FQNEAQ. This CDR3 is CASSETSGMETQYF. The CDR3 region has the DNA TGTGCCAGCAGCGAGACTAGCGGGATGGAGACCCAGTACTTC.

This clonotype has just a few counts. This rearrangement joins TRBV27 to TRBJ2-1; 10 bases map to TRBD1. The trim removed 3 bases at V and 4 bases at J, leaving 3 bases unmatched. In germline, CDR1 is MNHEY, CDR2 SMNVEV (reference sequence). The CDR3 consists of 15 residues. Written as DNA, the CDR3 is TGTGCCAGCAGTTTCGGACAGGGGGGGTACAATGAGCAGTTCTTC. Translated: CASSFGQGGYNEQFF.